This T cell receptor (beta chain) was sequenced during a study of blood T cell repertoires in COVID-19 (dated by TCRdb to the early 2020s). General notes on the study: Samples from collaborators originated in the United States, Italy and Spain and spanned both the acute and convalescent phases of COVID-19. A freely available public database, intended as a resource for researchers studying the immune response to SARS-CoV-2, is where the repertoires were released. Deeply sampled blood TCRbeta repertoires from subjects exposed to, actively infected with, or recovered from COVID-19 were included in the dataset. The material from the prospective study consisted of cDNA or gDNA derived from T cells, B-cell-depleted T cells, or PBMCs. Where available, HLA class I and class II types were obtained from metadata supplied by the sample provider rather than from assay-based typing. Sample metadata almost always included a de-identified subject ID, COVID-19 status, age in years and sex. The samples were drawn from two sources: the first 160 participants of the ongoing ImmuneRACE study, and fewer than 1,500 subjects contributed by 6 global collaborators.

One collaborating source in Seattle enrolled patients during active infection and followed them longitudinally through the course of disease. Whole blood was collected in K2EDTA tubes by collaborating institutions according to the institutions' own protocols. For TCRbeta analysis, collaborator samples were shipped as frozen whole blood, as isolated PBMCs, or as DNA extracted from either sample type. Broader findings and caveats from the paper: Clinical and demographic metadata were provided uncurated, with the amount varying by source and participant.

A word on this clone: Its antigen is currently not known. No much larger clone is present one base from it, and per-base qualities are unavailable.

Compared with germline, V lacks 4 bases and J lacks 8 bases; bases without a gene match: 7. Per the germline V gene (reference sequence), LGHDT is the CDR1 and YNNKEL is the CDR2. The CDR3 measures 14 amino acids from cysteine to phenylalanine. The sequence is cut down to CDR3 DNA, 42 bases in frame from base 1. TCRbeta CDR3 regions were amplified from genomic DNA using the immunoSEQ Assay, a bias-controlled multiplex PCR. In the authors' own workflow: Within the assay, amplification of reference gene primers was used to estimate how many nucleated cells each sample contained. To quantify the absolute abundance of each unique TCRbeta CDR3 rearrangement, sequence reads were collapsed and filtered. For each sample, productive Simpson clonality was calculated by taking the square root of Simpson's diversity index across productive rearrangements. TCRdb mirrors the immuneACCESS table, restricted to in-frame sequences. Some clones are absent from its copies; in checked studies, under half trace to an unresolved V gene, and the reason for the others is unknown. V and J calls and clone size are copied from that table; D and trimming were computed from the DNA. The sample table holds about 420,000 clones, of which around 90% were seen once. Together, the top ten hold roughly 0.87% of the sample.

The chain was built from TRBV3-1 (or the pseudogene TRBV3-2) and TRBJ2-1; 8 nucleotides in the junction match TRBD2. The specimen was peripheral blood. This clonotype was obtained from a man aged 18 to 35 with COVID-19, enrolled during active disease. The CDR3 protein: CASSPGGPEYEQFF. The nucleotide sequence is given as TGTGCCAGCAGCCCGGGAGGGCCTGAGTATGAGCAGTTCTTC.